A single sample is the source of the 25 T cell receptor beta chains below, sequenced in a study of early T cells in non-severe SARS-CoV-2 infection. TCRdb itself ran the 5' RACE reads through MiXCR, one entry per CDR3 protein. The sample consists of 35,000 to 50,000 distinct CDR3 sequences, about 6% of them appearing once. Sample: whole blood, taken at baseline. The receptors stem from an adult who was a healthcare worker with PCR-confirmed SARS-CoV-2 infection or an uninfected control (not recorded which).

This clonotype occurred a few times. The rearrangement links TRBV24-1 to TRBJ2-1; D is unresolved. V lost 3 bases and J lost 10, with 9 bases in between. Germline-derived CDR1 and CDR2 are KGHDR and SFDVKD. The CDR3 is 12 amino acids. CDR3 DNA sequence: TGTGCCACCAGTGATGAAGTTTGGGAGCAGTTCTTC. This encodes CATSDEVWEQFF.

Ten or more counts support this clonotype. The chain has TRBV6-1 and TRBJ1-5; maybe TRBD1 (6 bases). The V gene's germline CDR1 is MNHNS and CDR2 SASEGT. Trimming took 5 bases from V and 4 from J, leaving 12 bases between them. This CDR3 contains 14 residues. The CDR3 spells CASSYRAGNQPQHF. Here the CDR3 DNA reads TGTGCCAGCAGTTACAGGGCCGGAAATCAGCCCCAGCATTTT.

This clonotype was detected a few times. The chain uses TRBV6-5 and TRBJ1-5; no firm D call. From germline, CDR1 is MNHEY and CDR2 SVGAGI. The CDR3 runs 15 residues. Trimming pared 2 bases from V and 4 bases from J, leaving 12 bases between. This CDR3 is CASSYGRGLNQPQHF. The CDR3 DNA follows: TGTGCCAGCAGTTACGGGAGAGGGCTGAATCAGCCCCAGCATTTT.

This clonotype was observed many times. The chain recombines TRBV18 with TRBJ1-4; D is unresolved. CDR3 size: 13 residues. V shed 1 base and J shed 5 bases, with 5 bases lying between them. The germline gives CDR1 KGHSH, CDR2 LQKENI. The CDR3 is CASSPQGNEKLFF. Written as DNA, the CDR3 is TGTGCCAGCTCACCACAGGGAAATGAAAAACTGTTTTTT.

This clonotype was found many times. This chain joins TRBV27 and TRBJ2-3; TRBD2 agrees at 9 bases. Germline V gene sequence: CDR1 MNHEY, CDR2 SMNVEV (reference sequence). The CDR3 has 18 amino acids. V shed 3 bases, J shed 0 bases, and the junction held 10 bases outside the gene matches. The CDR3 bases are TGTGCCAGCAGTTTTAGGAGCGGGGGGCCACTTAGCACAGATACGCAGTATTTT. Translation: CASSFRSGGPLSTDTQYF.

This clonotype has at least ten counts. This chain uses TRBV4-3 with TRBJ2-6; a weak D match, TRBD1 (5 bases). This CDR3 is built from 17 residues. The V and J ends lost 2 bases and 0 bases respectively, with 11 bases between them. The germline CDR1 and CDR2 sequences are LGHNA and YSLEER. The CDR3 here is CASSQSRQYSGANVLTF. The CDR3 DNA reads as TGCGCCAGCAGCCAATCCCGACAGTACTCTGGGGCCAACGTCCTGACTTTC.

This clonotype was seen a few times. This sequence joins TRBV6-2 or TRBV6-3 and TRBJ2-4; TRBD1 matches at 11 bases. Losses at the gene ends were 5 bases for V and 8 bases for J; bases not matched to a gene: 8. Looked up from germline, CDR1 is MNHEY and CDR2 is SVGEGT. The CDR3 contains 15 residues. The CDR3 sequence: CASSDGTGGSDIQYF. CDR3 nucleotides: TGTGCCAGCAGTGACGGGACAGGGGGTTCGGACATTCAGTACTTC.

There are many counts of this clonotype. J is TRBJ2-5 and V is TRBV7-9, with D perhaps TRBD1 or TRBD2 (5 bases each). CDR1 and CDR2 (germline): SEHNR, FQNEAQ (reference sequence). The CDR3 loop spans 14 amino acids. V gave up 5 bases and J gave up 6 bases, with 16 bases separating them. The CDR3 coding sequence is TGTGCCAGCAGCCCGGGACCCGACCTCCAGACCCAGTACTTC. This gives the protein CASSPGPDLQTQYF.

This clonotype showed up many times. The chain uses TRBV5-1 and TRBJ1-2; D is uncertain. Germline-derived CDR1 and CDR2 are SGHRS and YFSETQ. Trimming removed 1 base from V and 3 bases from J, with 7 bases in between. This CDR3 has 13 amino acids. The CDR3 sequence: CASSLRLDYGYTF. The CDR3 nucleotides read TGCGCCAGCAGCTTGCGTCTGGACTATGGCTACACCTTC.

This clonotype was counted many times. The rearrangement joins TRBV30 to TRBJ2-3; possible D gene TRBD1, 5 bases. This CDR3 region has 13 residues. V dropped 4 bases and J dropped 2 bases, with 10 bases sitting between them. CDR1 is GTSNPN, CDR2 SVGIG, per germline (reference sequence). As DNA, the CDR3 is TGTGCCTGGAACAAAGGGGACACAGATACGCAGTATTTT. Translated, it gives CAWNKGDTDTQYF.

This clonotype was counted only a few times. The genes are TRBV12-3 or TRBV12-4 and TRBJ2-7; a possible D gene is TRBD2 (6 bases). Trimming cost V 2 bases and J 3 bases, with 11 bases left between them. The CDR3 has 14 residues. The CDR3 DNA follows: TGTGCCAGCAGTTTAATCGGGACTCTCTACGAGCAGTACTTC. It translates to CASSLIGTLYEQYF.

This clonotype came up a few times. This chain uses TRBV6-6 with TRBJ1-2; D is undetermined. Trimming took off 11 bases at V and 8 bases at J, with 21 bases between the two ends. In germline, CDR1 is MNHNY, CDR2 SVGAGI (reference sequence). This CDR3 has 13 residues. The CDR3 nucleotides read TGTGCCGGTAGAGGAGGAGGATGGAGCGGCTACACCTTC. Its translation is CAGRGGGWSGYTF.

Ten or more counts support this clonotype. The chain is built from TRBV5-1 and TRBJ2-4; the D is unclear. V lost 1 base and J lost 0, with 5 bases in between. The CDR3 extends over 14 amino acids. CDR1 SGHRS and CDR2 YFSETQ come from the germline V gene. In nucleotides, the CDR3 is TGCGCCAGCAGCTTGACGGTAGCCAAAAACATTCAGTACTTC. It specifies CASSLTVAKNIQYF.

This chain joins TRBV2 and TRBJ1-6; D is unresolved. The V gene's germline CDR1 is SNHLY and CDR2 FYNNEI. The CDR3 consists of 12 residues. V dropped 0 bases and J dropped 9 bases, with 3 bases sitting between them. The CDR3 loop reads CASSEAPSPLHF. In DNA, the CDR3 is TGTGCCAGCAGTGAAGCCCCTTCACCCCTCCACTTT. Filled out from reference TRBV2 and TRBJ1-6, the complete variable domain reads EPEVTQTPSHQVTQMGQEVILRCVPISNHLYFYWYRQILGQKVEFLVSFYNNEISEKSEIFDDQFSVERPDGSNFTLKIRSTKLEDSAMYFCASSEAPSPLHFGNGTRLTVT.

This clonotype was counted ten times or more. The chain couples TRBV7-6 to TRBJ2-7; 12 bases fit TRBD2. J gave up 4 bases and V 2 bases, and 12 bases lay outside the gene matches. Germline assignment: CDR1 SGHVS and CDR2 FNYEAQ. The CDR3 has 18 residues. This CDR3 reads CASSLLTSGGPTSYEQYF. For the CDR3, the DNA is TGTGCCAGCAGCTTACTGACTAGCGGGGGACCCACCTCTTACGAGCAGTACTTC.

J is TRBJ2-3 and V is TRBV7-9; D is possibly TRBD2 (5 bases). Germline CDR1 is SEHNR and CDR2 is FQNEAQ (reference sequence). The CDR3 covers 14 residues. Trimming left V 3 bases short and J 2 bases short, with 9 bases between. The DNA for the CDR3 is TGTGCCAGCAGCTTCGGGGTATTCACAGATACGCAGTATTTT. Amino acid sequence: CASSFGVFTDTQYF.

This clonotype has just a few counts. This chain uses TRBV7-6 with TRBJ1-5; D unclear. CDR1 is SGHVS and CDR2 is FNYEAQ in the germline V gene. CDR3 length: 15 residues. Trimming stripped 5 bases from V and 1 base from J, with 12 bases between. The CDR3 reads CASSQGPGSNQPQHF. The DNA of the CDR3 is TGTGCCAGCAGCCAAGGACCCGGCAGCAATCAGCCCCAGCATTTT.

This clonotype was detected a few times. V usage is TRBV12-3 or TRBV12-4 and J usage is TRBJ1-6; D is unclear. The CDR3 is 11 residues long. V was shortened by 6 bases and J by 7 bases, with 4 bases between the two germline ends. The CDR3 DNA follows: TGTGCCAGCAGCAAGAATTCACCCCTCCACTTT. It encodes CASSKNSPLHF.

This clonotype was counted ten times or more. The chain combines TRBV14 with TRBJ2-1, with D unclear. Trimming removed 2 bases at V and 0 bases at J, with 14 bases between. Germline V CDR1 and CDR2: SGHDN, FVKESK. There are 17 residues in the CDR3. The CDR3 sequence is CASSQIAGLSSYNEQFF. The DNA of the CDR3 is TGTGCCAGCAGCCAAATCGCCGGCCTGAGCTCCTACAATGAGCAGTTCTTC.

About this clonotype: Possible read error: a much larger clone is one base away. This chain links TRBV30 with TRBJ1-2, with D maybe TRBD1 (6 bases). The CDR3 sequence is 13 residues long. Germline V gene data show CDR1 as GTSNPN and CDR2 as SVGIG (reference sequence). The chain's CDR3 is CVWSPQGLYGYTF. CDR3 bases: TGTGTCTGGAGTCCACAGGGACTCTATGGCTACACCTTC.

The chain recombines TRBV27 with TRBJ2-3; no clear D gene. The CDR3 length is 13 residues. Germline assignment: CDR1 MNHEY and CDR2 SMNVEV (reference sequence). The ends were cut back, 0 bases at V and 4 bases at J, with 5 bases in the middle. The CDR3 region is CASSLSLPDTQYF. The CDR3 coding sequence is TGTGCCAGCAGTTTATCCCTACCAGATACGCAGTATTTT.

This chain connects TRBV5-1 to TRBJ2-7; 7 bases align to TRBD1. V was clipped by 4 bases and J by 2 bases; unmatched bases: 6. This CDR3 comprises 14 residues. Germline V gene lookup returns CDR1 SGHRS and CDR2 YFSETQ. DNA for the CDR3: TGCGCCAGCAGCGACAGGGTTGGGGCCTACGAGCAGTACTTC. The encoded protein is CASSDRVGAYEQYF. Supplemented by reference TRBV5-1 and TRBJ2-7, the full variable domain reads KAGVTQTPRYLIKTRGQQVTLSCSPISGHRSVSWYQQTPGQGLQFLFEYFSETQRNKGNFPGRFSGRQFSNSRSEMNVSTLELGDSALYLCASSDRVGAYEQYFGPGTRLTVT.

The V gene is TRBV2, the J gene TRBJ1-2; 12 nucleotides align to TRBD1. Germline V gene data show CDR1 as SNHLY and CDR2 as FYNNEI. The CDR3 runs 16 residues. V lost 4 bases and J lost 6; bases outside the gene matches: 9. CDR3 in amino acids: CASSALGTGGINGYTF. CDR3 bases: TGTGCCAGCAGTGCCCTGGGGACAGGGGGCATCAATGGCTACACCTTC.

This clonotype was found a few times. The CDR3 coding sequence is TGCGCCAGCAGCACCCGGACAGGGGGCTTCAATGAGCAGTTCTTC. Encoded protein: CASSTRTGGFNEQFF. J is TRBJ2-1 and V is TRBV5-1; 11 bases fit TRBD1. Germline CDR1 reads SGHRS; CDR2 reads YFSETQ. The CDR3 is 15 amino acids. The V gene end was trimmed by 4 bases and the J gene end by 6 bases; junction bases not matched to a gene: 6.

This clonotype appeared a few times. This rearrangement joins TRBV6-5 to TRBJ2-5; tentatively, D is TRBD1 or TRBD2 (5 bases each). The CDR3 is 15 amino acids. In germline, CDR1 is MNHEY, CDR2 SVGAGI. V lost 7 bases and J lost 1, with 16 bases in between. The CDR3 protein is CASKQEGTRQETQYF. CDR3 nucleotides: TGTGCCAGCAAACAAGAAGGGACCCGCCAAGAGACCCAGTACTTC.